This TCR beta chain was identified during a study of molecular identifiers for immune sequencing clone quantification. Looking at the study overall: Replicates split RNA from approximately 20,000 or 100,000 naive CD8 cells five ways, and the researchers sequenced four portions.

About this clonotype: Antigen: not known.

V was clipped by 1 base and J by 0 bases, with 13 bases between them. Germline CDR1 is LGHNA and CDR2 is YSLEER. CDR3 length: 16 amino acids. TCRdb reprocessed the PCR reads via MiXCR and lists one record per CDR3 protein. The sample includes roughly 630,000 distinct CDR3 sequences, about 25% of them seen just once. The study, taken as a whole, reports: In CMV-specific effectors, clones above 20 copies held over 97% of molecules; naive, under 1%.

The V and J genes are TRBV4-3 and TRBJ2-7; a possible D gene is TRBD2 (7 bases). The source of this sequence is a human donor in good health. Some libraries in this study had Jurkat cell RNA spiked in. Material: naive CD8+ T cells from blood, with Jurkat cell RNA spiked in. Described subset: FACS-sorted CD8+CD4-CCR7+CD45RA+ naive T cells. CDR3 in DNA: TGCGCCAGCAGCCAAGGGCGGGGGACAACCTCCTACGAGCAGTACTTC. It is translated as CASSQGRGTTSYEQYF.